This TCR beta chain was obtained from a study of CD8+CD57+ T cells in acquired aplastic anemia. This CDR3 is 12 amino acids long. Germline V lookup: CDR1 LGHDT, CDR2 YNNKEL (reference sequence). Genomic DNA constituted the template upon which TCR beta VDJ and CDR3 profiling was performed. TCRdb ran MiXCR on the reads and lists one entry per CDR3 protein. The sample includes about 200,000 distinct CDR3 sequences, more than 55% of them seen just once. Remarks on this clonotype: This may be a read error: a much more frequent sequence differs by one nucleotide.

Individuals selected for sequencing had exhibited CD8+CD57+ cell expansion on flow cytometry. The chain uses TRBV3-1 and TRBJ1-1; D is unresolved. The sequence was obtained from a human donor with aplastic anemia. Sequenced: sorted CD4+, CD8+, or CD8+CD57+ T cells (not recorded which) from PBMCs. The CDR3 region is CASTLGNTVAFF. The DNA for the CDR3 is TGTGCCAGCACCCTTGGGAACACTGTAGCTTTCTTT.